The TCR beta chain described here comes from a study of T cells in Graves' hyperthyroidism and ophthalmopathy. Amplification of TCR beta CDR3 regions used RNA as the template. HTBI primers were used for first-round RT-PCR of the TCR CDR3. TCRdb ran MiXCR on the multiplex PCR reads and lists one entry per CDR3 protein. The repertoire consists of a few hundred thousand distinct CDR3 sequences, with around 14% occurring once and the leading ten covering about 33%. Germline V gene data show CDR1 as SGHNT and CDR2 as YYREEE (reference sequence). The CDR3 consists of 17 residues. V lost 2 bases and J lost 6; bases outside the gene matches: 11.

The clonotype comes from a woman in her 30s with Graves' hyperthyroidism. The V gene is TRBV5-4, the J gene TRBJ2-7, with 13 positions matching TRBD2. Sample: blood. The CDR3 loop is CASSFRLGLAGVPEQYF. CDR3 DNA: TGTGCCAGCAGCTTCCGACTCGGACTAGCGGGAGTCCCCGAGCAGTACTTC.